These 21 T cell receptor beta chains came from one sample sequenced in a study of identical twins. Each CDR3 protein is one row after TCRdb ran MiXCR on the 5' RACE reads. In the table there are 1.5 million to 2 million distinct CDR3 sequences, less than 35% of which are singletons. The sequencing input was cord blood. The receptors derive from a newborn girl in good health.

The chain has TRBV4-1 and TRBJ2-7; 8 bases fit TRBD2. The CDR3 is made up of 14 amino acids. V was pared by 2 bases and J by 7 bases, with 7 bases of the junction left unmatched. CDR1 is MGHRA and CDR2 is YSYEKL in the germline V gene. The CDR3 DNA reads TGCGCCAGCAGCCAACTAGCGGGCCTCAATGAGCAGTACTTC. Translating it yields CASSQLAGLNEQYF.

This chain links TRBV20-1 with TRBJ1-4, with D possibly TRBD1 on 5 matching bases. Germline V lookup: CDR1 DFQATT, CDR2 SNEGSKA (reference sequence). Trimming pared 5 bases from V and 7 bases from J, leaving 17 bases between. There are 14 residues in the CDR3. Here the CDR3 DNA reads TGCAGTGCTGCCCGACCGGGGGGGTCTGAAAAACTGTTTTTT. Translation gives CSAARPGGSEKLFF.

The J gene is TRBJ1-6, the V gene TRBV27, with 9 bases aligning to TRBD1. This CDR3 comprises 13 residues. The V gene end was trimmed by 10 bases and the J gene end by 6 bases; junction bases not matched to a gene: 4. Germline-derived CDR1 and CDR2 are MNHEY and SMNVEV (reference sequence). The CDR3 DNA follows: TGTGCCACCGGACAGGGGTTTAATTCACCCCTCCACTTT. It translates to CATGQGFNSPLHF.

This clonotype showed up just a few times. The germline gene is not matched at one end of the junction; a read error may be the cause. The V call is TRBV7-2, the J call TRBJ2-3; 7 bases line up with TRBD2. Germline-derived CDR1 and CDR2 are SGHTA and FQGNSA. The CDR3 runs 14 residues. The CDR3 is CASATVTSTYTQYF. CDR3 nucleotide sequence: TGTGCCAGCGCGACAGTGACTAGCACATATACGCAGTATTTT.

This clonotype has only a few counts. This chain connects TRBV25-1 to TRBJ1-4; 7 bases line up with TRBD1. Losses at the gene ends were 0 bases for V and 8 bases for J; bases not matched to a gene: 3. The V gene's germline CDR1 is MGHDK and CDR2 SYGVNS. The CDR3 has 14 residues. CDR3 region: CASSEYSGGEKLFF. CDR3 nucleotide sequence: TGTGCCAGCAGTGAATATTCAGGGGGGGAAAAACTGTTTTTT.

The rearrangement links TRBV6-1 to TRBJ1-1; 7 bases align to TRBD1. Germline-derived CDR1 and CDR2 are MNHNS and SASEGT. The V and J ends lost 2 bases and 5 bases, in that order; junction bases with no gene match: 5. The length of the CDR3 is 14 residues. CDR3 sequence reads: CASSERGRYTEAFF. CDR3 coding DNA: TGTGCCAGCAGTGAAAGGGGGCGTTATACTGAAGCTTTCTTT.

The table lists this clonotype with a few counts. CDR3 nucleotides: TGTGCCAGCAGCTCTACAGGGCGGGGGACTGAAGCTTTCTTT. Residues: CASSSTGRGTEAFF. This chain uses TRBV7-9 with TRBJ1-1; a possible D gene is TRBD1 (6 bases). The CDR3 covers 14 residues. With 4 bases removed from V and 5 bases from J, the gap between germline ends came to 14 bases. CDR1 is SEHNR and CDR2 is FQNEAQ in the germline V gene (reference sequence).

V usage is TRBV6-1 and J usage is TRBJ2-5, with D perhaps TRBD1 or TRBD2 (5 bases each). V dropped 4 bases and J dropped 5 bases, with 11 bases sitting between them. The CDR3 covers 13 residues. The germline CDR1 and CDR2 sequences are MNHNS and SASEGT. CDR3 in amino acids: CASSVPGTETQYF. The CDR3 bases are TGTGCCAGCAGTGTTCCAGGGACGGAGACCCAGTACTTC.

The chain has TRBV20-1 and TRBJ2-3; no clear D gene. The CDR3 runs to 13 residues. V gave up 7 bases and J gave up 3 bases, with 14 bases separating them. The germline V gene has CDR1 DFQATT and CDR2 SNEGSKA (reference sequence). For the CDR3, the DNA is TGCAGTGTACTTGGCAGGCCAACAGATACGCAGTATTTT. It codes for CSVLGRPTDTQYF.

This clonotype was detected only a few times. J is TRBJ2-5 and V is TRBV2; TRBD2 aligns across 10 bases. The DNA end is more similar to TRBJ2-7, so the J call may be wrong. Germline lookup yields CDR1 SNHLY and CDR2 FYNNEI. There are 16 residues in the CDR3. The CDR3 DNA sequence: TGTGCCAGCAGTGAACCGGGACTAGCGTCGCAGTACGAGCAGTACTTC. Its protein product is CASSEPGLASQYEQYF.

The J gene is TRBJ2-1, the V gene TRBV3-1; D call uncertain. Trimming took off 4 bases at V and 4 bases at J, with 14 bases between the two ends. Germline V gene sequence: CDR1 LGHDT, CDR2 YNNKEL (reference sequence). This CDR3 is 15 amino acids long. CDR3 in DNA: TGTGCCAGCAGCCTAAATAAACTTAGATACAATGAGCAGTTCTTC. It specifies CASSLNKLRYNEQFF.

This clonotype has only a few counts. The CDR3 spells CATKGGRAEAFF. Here the CDR3 DNA reads TGTGCCACTAAAGGAGGCAGGGCTGAAGCTTTCTTT. V and J are TRBV27 and TRBJ1-1; D perhaps matches TRBD1 (5 bases). CDR1 and CDR2 (germline): MNHEY, SMNVEV (reference sequence). Trimming removed 10 bases at V and 6 bases at J, with 15 bases between. The CDR3 totals 12 residues.

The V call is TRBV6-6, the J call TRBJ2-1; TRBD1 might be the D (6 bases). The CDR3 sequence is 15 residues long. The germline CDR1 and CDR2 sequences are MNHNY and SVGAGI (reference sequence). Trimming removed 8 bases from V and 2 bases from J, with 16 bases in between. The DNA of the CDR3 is TGTGCCAGCTGTCCGGGACATAGAACCTACAATGAGCAGTTCTTC. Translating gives CASCPGHRTYNEQFF.

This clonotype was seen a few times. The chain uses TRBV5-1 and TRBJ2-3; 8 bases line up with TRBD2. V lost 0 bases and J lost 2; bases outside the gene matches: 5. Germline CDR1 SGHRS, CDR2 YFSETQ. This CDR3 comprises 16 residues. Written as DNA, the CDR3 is TGCGCCAGCAGCTTGGGGAGACTAGCGATCACAGATACGCAGTATTTT. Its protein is CASSLGRLAITDTQYF.

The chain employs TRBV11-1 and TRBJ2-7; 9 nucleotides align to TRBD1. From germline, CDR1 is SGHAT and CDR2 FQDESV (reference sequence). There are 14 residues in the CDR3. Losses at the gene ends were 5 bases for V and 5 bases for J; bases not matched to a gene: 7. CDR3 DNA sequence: TGTGCCAGCAGCCCTAGGACAGGGGATGACGAGCAGTACTTC. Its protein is CASSPRTGDDEQYF.

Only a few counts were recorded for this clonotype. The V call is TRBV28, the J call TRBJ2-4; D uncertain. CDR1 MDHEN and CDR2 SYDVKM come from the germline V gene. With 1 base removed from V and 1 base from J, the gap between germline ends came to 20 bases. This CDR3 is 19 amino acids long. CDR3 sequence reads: CASSLYRGIKHGAKNIQYF. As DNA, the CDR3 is TGTGCCAGCAGTTTATACAGAGGCATTAAGCATGGGGCCAAAAACATTCAGTACTTC.

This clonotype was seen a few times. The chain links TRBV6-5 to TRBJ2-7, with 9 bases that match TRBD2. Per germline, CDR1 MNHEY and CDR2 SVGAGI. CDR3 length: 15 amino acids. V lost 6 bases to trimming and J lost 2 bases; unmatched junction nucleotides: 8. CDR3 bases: TGTGCCAGCAGGTTTAGCGGGAGTAGACCCTACGAGCAGTACTTC. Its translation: CASRFSGSRPYEQYF.

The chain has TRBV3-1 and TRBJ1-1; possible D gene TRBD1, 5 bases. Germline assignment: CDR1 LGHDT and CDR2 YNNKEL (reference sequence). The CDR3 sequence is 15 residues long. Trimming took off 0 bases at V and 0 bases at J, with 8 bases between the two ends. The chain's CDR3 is CASSQDAGVNTEAFF. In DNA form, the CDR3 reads TGTGCCAGCAGCCAAGATGCGGGGGTGAACACTGAAGCTTTCTTT.

CDR3 sequence reads: CASSAGWNTEAFF. For the CDR3, the DNA is TGTGCCAGCAGCGCCGGGTGGAACACTGAAGCTTTCTTT. The rearrangement uses TRBV11-2 and TRBJ1-1, with D hard to call. The CDR3 loop spans 13 amino acids. With 5 bases removed from V and 1 base from J, the gap between germline ends came to 8 bases. Germline V gene data show CDR1 as SGHAT and CDR2 as FQNNGV.

This CDR3 reads CASLQSSPTYEQYF. For the CDR3, the DNA is TGTGCCAGCCTCCAGAGTTCTCCTACCTACGAGCAGTACTTC. This rearrangement joins TRBV28 to TRBJ2-7, with no clear D. Trimming took 8 bases from V and 2 from J, leaving 16 bases between them. The CDR3 is 14 residues long. CDR1 MDHEN and CDR2 SYDVKM come from the germline V gene.

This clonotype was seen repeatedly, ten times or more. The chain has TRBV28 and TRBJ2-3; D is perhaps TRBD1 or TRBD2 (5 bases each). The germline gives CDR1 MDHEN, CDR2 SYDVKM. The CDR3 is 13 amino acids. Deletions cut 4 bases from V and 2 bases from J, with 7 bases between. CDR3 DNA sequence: TGTGCCAGCAGTTCCGGGACCACAGATACGCAGTATTTT. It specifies CASSSGTTDTQYF.